The 18 T cell receptor beta chains below all came from one sample that was sequenced in a study of blood T cell repertoires in COVID-19 (dated by TCRdb to 2020 to 2021). Library generation was performed with the immunoSEQ multiplex PCR assay. Drawn from immuneACCESS, this table holds only the in-frame rearrangements with V and J called that TCRdb kept. Clones are partly lost; checked studies trace under half to an unresolved V gene and leave the rest unexplained. The sample records some 57,000 clones, approximately 86% of which are singletons. The top ten hold 1% of the sample. Sequencing used peripheral blood. The receptors derive from a man between 65 and 85 years old with acute or convalescent COVID-19.

The V and J genes are TRBV4-2 and TRBJ2-1; a weak D match, TRBD2 (6 bases). Per germline, CDR1 LGHNA and CDR2 YNFKEQ. Trimming took off 0 bases at V and 4 bases at J, with 19 bases between the two ends. The length of the CDR3 is 18 residues. The CDR3 reads CASSQEAWDSPEYNEQFF. In DNA form, the CDR3 reads TGTGCCAGCAGCCAAGAAGCTTGGGACTCCCCCGAGTACAATGAGCAGTTCTTC.

The rearrangement links TRBV27 to TRBJ2-7, with TRBD1 as a possible D gene (5 bases). Germline-derived CDR1 and CDR2 are MNHEY and SMNVEV (reference sequence). Trimming left V 6 bases short and J 6 bases short, with 21 bases between. The CDR3 runs 15 residues. The CDR3 DNA reads as TGTGCCAGCAGCCTTTATCCTCCCCAGGGCTCCGAGCAGTACTTC. Translation: CASSLYPPQGSEQYF.

This sequence joins TRBV28 and TRBJ1-2; D is unresolved. Germline values: CDR1 MDHEN, CDR2 SYDVKM. Trimming removed 2 bases at V and 5 bases at J, with 12 bases between. This CDR3 region has 14 residues. CDR3 protein: CASSLGVGRYGYTF. The CDR3 DNA is TGTGCCAGCAGTTTAGGGGTAGGGAGGTATGGCTACACCTTC.

V usage is TRBV30 and J usage is TRBJ2-1; 12 positions match TRBD2. The trim removed 2 bases at V and 8 bases at J, leaving 7 bases unmatched. In germline, CDR1 is GTSNPN, CDR2 SVGIG (reference sequence). The CDR3 has 15 amino acids. The CDR3 DNA sequence: TGTGCCTGGAGTCTCCTAGCGGGGGGGCCCGATGAGCAGTTCTTC. As protein: CAWSLLAGGPDEQFF.

The chain employs TRBV2 and TRBJ2-3, with 8 bases matching TRBD2. Germline CDR1 and CDR2: SNHLY and FYNNEI. This CDR3 comprises 12 residues. V lost 4 bases and J lost 8; bases outside the gene matches: 2. The CDR3 DNA is TGTGCCAGCAGTGGAACTAGCGGTACGCAGTATTTT. Translation gives CASSGTSGTQYF.

The chain is built from TRBV9 and TRBJ1-1; possible D gene TRBD1, 5 bases. Germline V lookup: CDR1 SGDLS, CDR2 YYNGEE. V was clipped by 3 bases and J by 11 bases, with 14 bases between them. The CDR3 has 12 amino acids. The CDR3 loop is CASSAGRGYAFF. As DNA, the CDR3 is TGTGCCAGCAGCGCTGGGAGGGGTTATGCTTTCTTT.

This clone was observed a single time. The V call is TRBV18, the J call TRBJ1-2; TRBD1 is a possible D gene (5 bases). CDR1 and CDR2 from the germline V gene are KGHSH and LQKENI. There are 14 residues in the CDR3. The V and J ends lost 9 bases and 7 bases respectively, with 21 bases between them. CDR3 DNA: TGTGCCAGTACGATCGGAGGAGGGGTTTCTGGCTACACCTTC. This translates into CASTIGGGVSGYTF.

The chain recombines TRBV5-4 with TRBJ2-7; TRBD2 is a possible D gene (6 bases). This CDR3 spans 13 amino acids. V shed 4 bases and J shed 6 bases, with 14 bases lying between them. The germline gives CDR1 SGHNT, CDR2 YYREEE (reference sequence). The DNA for the CDR3 is TGTGCCAGCAGCCCGGGGGATTTTCCCGAGCAGTACTTC. Amino acids: CASSPGDFPEQYF. Full variable domain (outside the CDR3, taken from reference TRBV5-4 and TRBJ2-7): ETGVTQSPTHLIKTRGQQVTLRCSSQSGHNTVSWYQQALGQGPQFIFQYYREEENGRGNFPPRFSGLQFPNYSSELNVNALELDDSALYLCASSPGDFPEQYFGPGTRLTVT.

The chain uses TRBV3-1 (or the pseudogene TRBV3-2) and TRBJ1-4, with D possibly TRBD1 on 6 matching bases. V lost 6 bases, J lost 6 bases, and 14 bases lay in between. The CDR3 totals 14 residues. The germline V gene has CDR1 LGHDT and CDR2 YNNKEL (reference sequence). CDR3: CASSRRGSDEKLFF. The CDR3, as DNA: TGTGCCAGCAGTCGCAGGGGTTCCGATGAAAAACTGTTTTTT.

The rearrangement joins TRBV28 to TRBJ1-6; D possibly corresponds to TRBD1 (6 bases). The CDR3 is 15 residues long. The germline V gene encodes CDR1 MDHEN and CDR2 SYDVKM. The V and J ends lost 7 bases and 10 bases respectively, with 20 bases between them. The CDR3 coding sequence is TGTGCCAGCACCCCGACAGGTCGGGTCGACTCACCCCTCCACTTT. Its translation: CASTPTGRVDSPLHF.

The V and J genes are TRBV29-1 and TRBJ1-2; D may be TRBD1 (6 bases). Trimming cost V 3 bases and J 6 bases, with 8 bases left between them. The CDR3 consists of 11 residues. Germline CDR1 and CDR2: SQVTM and ANQGSEA. CDR3 nucleotides: TGCAGCGTTGAGAAGGGGGATGGCTACACCTTC. Translated: CSVEKGDGYTF.

V usage is TRBV3-1 (or the pseudogene TRBV3-2) and J usage is TRBJ1-4, with 8 bases matching TRBD1. After removal of 0 bases from V and 7 bases from J, the junction contained 1 base not matched to a gene. Germline V gives CDR1 LGHDT, CDR2 YNNKEL (reference sequence). This CDR3 is built from 14 residues. CDR3 bases: TGTGCCAGCAGCCAAGACAGGGGGCGTGAAAAACTGTTTTTT. It yields the protein CASSQDRGREKLFF.

The chain uses TRBV6-4 and TRBJ1-1; TRBD1 is a possible D gene (5 bases). The V and J ends lost 4 bases and 2 bases respectively, with 8 bases between them. Germline CDR1 reads MRHNA; CDR2 reads SNTAGT. The CDR3 is 13 amino acids. CDR3 in amino acids: CASSADRNTEAFF. As DNA, the CDR3 is TGTGCCAGCAGTGCAGACAGAAACACTGAAGCTTTCTTT.

V and J are TRBV18 and TRBJ1-3; D gene ambiguous. V lost 0 bases and J lost 4, with 13 bases in between. CDR3 length: 16 residues. Germline V CDR1 and CDR2: KGHSH, LQKENI. In nucleotides, the CDR3 is TGTGCCAGCTCACCACCGGCCCGGGTGACGGGAAACACCATATATTTT. It is translated as CASSPPARVTGNTIYF. Drawing the rest from reference TRBV18 and TRBJ1-3, the complete variable domain is NAGVMQNPRHLVRRRGQEARLRCSPMKGHSHVYWYRQLPEEGLKFMVYLQKENIIDESGMPKERFSAEFPKEGPSILRIQQVVRGDSAAYFCASSPPARVTGNTIYFGEGSWLTVV.

This chain connects TRBV5-1 to TRBJ2-3; the D gene is possibly TRBD2 (6 bases). The CDR3 is 16 amino acids. V lost 0 bases and J lost 5, with 16 bases in between. Germline V gene lookup returns CDR1 SGHRS and CDR2 YFSETQ. CDR3 DNA sequence: TGCGCCAGCAGCTTGGTACTCGGGGGAGGTGTAGATACGCAGTATTTT. As protein: CASSLVLGGGVDTQYF.

This chain joins TRBV19 and TRBJ2-5; 7 positions agree with TRBD1. CDR3 length: 15 amino acids. The V gene end was trimmed by 6 bases and the J gene end by 2 bases; junction bases not matched to a gene: 9. The germline V gene has CDR1 LNHDA and CDR2 SQIVND (reference sequence). The DNA for the CDR3 is TGTGCCAGTAGAAGAGTTCGGGACAGTCAAGAGACCCAGTACTTC. This gives the protein CASRRVRDSQETQYF. Full variable domain (outside the CDR3, taken from reference TRBV19 and TRBJ2-5): DGGITQSPKYLFRKEGQNVTLSCEQNLNHDAMYWYRQDPGQGLRLIYYSQIVNDFQKGDIAEGYSVSREKKESFPLTVTSAQKNPTAFYLCASRRVRDSQETQYFGPGTRLLVL.

The V gene is TRBV2, the J gene TRBJ2-5; 16 bases match TRBD2. Trimming took 6 bases from V and 4 from J; bases not matched to a gene: 2. This CDR3 contains 15 residues. CDR1 is SNHLY and CDR2 is FYNNEI in the germline V gene. Here the CDR3 reads CASRGTSGRGETQYF. CDR3 bases: TGTGCCAGCAGAGGGACTAGCGGGAGGGGAGAGACCCAGTACTTC.

The chain carries TRBV11-3 and TRBJ1-1; TRBD1 is a possible D gene (5 bases). Trimming removed 4 bases at V and 6 bases at J, with 12 bases between. This CDR3 is 13 amino acids long. Germline CDR1 reads SGHNT; CDR2 reads YENEEA. This chain's CDR3 is CASSWGPNAEAFF. In DNA, the CDR3 is TGTGCCAGCAGCTGGGGCCCAAACGCTGAAGCTTTCTTT. Full variable domain (rest looked up from reference TRBV11-3 and TRBJ1-1): EAGVVQSPRYKIIEKKQPVAFWCNPISGHNTLYWYLQNLGQGPELLIRYENEEAVDDSQLPKDRFSAERLKGVDSTLKIQPAELGDSAVYLCASSWGPNAEAFFGQGTRLTVV.